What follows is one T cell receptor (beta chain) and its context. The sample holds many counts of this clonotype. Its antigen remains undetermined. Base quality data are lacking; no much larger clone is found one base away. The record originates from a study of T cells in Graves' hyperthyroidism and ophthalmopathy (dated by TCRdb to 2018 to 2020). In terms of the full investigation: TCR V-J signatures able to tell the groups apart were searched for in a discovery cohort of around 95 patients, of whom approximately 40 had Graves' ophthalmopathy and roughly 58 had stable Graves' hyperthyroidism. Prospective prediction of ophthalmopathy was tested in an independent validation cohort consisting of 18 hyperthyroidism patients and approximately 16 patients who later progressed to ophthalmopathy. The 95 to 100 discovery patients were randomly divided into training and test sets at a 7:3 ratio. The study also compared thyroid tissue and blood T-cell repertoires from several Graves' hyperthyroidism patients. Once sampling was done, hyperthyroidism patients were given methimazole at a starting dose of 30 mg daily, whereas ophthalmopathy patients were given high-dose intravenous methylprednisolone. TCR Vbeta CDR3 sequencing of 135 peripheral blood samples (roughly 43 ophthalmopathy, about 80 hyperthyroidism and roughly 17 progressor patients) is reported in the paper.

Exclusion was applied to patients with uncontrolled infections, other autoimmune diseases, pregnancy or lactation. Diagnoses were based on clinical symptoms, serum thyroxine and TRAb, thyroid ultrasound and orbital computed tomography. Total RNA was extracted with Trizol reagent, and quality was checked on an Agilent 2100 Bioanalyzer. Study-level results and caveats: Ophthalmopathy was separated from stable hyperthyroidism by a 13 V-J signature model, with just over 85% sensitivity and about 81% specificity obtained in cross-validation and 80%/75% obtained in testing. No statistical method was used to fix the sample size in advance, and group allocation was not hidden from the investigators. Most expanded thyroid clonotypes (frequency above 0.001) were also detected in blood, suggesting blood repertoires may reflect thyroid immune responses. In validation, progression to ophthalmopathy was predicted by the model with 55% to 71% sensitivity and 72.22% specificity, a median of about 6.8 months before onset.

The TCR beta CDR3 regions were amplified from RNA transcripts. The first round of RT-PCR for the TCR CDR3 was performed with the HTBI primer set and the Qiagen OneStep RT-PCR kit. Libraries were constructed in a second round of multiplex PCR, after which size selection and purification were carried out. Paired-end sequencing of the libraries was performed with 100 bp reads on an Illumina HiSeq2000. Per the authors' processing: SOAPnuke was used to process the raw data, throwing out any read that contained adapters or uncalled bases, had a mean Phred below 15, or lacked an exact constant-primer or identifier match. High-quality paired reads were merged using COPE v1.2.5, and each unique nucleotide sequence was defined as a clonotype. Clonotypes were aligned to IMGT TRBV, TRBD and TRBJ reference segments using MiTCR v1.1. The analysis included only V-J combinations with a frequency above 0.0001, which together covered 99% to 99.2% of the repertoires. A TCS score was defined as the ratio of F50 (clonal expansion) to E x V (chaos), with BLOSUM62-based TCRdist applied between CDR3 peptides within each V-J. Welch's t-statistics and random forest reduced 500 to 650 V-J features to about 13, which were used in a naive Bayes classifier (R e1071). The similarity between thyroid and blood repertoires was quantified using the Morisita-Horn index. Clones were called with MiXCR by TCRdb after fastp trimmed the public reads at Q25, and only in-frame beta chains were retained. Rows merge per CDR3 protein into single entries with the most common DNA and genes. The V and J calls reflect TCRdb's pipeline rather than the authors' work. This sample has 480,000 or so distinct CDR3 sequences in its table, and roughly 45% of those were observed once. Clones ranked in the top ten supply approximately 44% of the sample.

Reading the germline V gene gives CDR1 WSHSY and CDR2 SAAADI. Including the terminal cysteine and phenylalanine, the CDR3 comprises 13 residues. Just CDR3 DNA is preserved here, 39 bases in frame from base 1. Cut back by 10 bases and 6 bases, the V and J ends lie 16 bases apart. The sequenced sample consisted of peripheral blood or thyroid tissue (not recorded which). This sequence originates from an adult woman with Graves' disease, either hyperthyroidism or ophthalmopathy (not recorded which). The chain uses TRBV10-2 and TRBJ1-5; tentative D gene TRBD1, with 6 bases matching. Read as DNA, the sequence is TGCGCCACTAAGGGTGGGGGCACTCAGCCCCAGCATTTT. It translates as CATKGGGTQPQHF.